This is a list of T cell receptor beta chains from one sample in a study of human T cells and chemical hapten exposure. TCRdb re-derived calls from the RACE reads in MiXCR, one entry per CDR3 protein. The table records around 190,000 distinct CDR3 sequences, around 20% of them present only once. The sample in question was whole blood, obtained in connection with sensitization to the hapten diphenylcyclopropenone (DPC). These receptor sequences come from a woman in her forties or fifties with alopecia areata. Some clones in this sample may be carry-over from other donors' samples. Both conserved end residues are part of each CDR3. A D gene is named only where the DNA matches it firmly. Some rows have no size entry. The others give once, few or many, or a class for an expanded clone.

cdr3_aa cdr3_nt d_call v_call clone_size j_call
CASSPALGLVSAGELFF TGCGCCAGCAGCCCGGCCCTAGGTCTTGTGTCGGCCGGGGAGCTGTTTTTT - TRBV5-1 few TRBJ2-2
CASSLRRQGETQYF TGTGCCAGCAGTTTACGACGACAGGGGGAGACCCAGTACTTC TRBD1 TRBV27 - TRBJ2-5
CASSYGRGITDTQYF TGTGCCAGCAGTTACGGGCGGGGGATCACAGATACGCAGTATTTT TRBD2 TRBV6-6 - TRBJ2-3
CASSLVQGASTEAFF TGCGCCAGCAGCCTAGTACAGGGAGCGTCCACTGAAGCTTTCTTT - TRBV5-1 few TRBJ1-1
CASSLGVAGQLSGANVLTF TGTGCCAGCAGCTTAGGGGTGGCAGGGCAACTCTCTGGGGCCAACGTCCTGACTTTC - TRBV7-9 - TRBJ2-6
CASSYNSREQYF TGTGCCAGCAGTTACAACAGTCGTGAGCAGTACTTC - TRBV6-2/TRBV6-3 few TRBJ2-7
CASSQEWATYNEQFF TGTGCCAGCAGCCAAGAATGGGCCACCTACAATGAGCAGTTCTTC - TRBV4-2 few TRBJ2-1
CSAGDSRQETQYF TGCAGTGCTGGGGACAGCCGACAAGAGACCCAGTACTTC TRBD1 TRBV20-1 few TRBJ2-5
CASRRLAGTNQETQYF TGTGCCAGCAGACGACTAGCGGGGACAAACCAAGAGACCCAGTACTTC TRBD2 TRBV2 few TRBJ2-5
CASSLEGGPTGELFF TGTGCCAGCAGCTTGGAGGGAGGGCCGACCGGGGAGCTGTTTTTT TRBD2 TRBV7-3 few TRBJ2-2
CATSRDRGLYEQYF TGTGCCACCAGCAGAGATCGGGGACTGTACGAGCAGTACTTC - TRBV15 - TRBJ2-7
CASSEGEGVNNEQFF TGCGCCAGCAGCGAGGGGGAGGGGGTAAACAATGAGCAGTTCTTC - TRBV5-1 few TRBJ2-1
CSVGDSEGTDTQYF TGCAGCGTGGGGGACTCAGAAGGCACAGATACGCAGTATTTT - TRBV29-1 few TRBJ2-3
CASSQFRHENQPQHF TGTGCCAGCAGCCAATTCCGCCACGAGAATCAGCCCCAGCATTTT - TRBV16 few TRBJ1-5
CASSRNQETQYF TGCGCCAGCAGCAGAAACCAAGAGACCCAGTACTTC - TRBV5-1 - TRBJ2-5
CASSLAEVAEPPRDTQYF TGCGCCAGCAGCTTGGCCGAAGTAGCGGAGCCGCCGCGAGATACGCAGTATTTT - TRBV5-1 - TRBJ2-3
CASSFGDSSYNEQFF TGTGCCAGCAGTTTCGGCGATAGCTCCTACAATGAGCAGTTCTTC - TRBV12-3/TRBV12-4 few TRBJ2-1
CASMGANVSVGELFF TGCGCCAGCATGGGGGCCAACGTTTCTGTCGGGGAGCTGTTTTTT - TRBV5-1 - TRBJ2-2
CASSFGLAEISYEQYF TGCGCCAGCAGCTTTGGGCTAGCGGAAATCTCCTACGAGCAGTACTTC TRBD2 TRBV5-1 - TRBJ2-7
CAIRVAGDGGELFF TGTGCCATCAGAGTAGCGGGAGACGGCGGGGAGCTGTTTTTT TRBD2 TRBV10-3 - TRBJ2-2
CASSSAQVNTEAFF TGCGCCAGCAGCTCTGCACAGGTTAACACTGAAGCTTTCTTT - TRBV5-1 few TRBJ1-1
CASRIGQGVSVLSGLTGYTF TGTGCCAGCAGAATAGGACAGGGTGTGTCCGTACTATCCGGTTTAACAGGCTACACCTTC TRBD1 TRBV2 - TRBJ1-2
CASSFAPSYNEQFF TGTGCCAGCAGCTTTGCACCCTCCTACAATGAGCAGTTCTTC - TRBV11-3 - TRBJ2-1
CASSQAGPGQSYNEQFF TGTGCCAGCAGCCAAGCCGGGCCGGGACAATCCTACAATGAGCAGTTCTTC - TRBV4-2 - TRBJ2-1
CASTLGDSLWGAVDNSPLHF TGTGCCAGCACCCTGGGGGATTCGTTGTGGGGGGCGGTCGATAATTCACCCCTCCACTTT - TRBV28 - TRBJ1-6
CASSWTVYGYTF TGTGCCAGCAGCTGGACCGTCTATGGCTACACCTTC - TRBV12-3/TRBV12-4 - TRBJ1-2
CASSTRDFYNEQFF TGTGCCAGCAGTACTAGAGACTTCTACAATGAGCAGTTCTTC - TRBV7-2 - TRBJ2-1
CASSPLAGELDEQFF TGTGCCAGCAGTCCACTAGCGGGAGAATTGGATGAGCAGTTCTTC TRBD2 TRBV27 - TRBJ2-1
CASSQTQGATGELFF TGCGCCAGCAGTCAGACACAGGGGGCGACCGGGGAGCTGTTTTTT TRBD1 TRBV5-1 - TRBJ2-2
CSAREPFVNTEAFF TGCAGTGCTAGAGAGCCCTTCGTGAACACTGAAGCTTTCTTT - TRBV20-1 few TRBJ1-1
CASSHSDRAYEQYF TGTGCCAGCAGCCATTCGGACAGAGCCTACGAGCAGTACTTC - TRBV3-1 - TRBJ2-7
CASSSRTKTDLRTYQETQYF TGTGCCAGCAGCTCAAGGACCAAGACTGACTTGCGGACCTATCAAGAGACCCAGTACTTC - TRBV13 few TRBJ2-5
CSVWQAGGYTF TGCAGCGTGTGGCAGGCGGGTGGCTACACCTTC - TRBV29-1 - TRBJ1-2
CASSYRAVGNEQFF TGTGCCAGCAGTTACAGAGCGGTTGGCAATGAGCAGTTCTTC - TRBV6-2/TRBV6-3 few TRBJ2-1
CASSPAGSYNEQFF TGTGCCAGCAGCCCTGCGGGCTCCTACAATGAGCAGTTCTTC - TRBV7-2 few TRBJ2-1
CASSGRGRMSGNEQFF TGTGCCAGCAGCGGGAGGGGGCGGATGAGCGGCAATGAGCAGTTCTTC - TRBV9 few TRBJ2-1
CASSYRPPATNEKLFF TGTGCCAGCAGTTACCGGCCGCCGGCAACTAATGAAAAACTGTTTTTT - TRBV6-5 - TRBJ1-4
CASSSIPGQVNYGYTF TGTGCCAGCAGTTCTATCCCGGGACAGGTCAACTATGGCTACACCTTC TRBD1 TRBV2 few TRBJ1-2
CSDGQEGYNEQFF TGCAGCGACGGACAGGAGGGGTACAATGAGCAGTTCTTC - TRBV29-1 few TRBJ2-1
CASRRTGYTGELFF TGTGCCAGCAGAAGGACAGGCTACACCGGGGAGCTGTTTTTT TRBD1 TRBV27 many TRBJ2-2
CASSQRTAADTQYF TGTGCCAGCAGCCAGAGGACAGCAGCCGATACGCAGTATTTT - TRBV3-1 few TRBJ2-3
CASWVSGTSAYNEQFF TGTGCCAGCTGGGTCAGTGGGACTAGCGCTTACAATGAGCAGTTCTTC TRBD2 TRBV2 - TRBJ2-1
CASSIRTANTGELFF TGCGCCAGCAGCATAAGGACAGCGAACACCGGGGAGCTGTTTTTT - TRBV5-1 many TRBJ2-2
CSTAGTGFTEQYF TGCAGCACCGCCGGGACAGGGTTTACCGAGCAGTACTTC TRBD1 TRBV29-1 few TRBJ2-7
CASQREVSLVEQFF TGCGCCAGCCAAAGGGAGGTTAGTCTAGTGGAGCAGTTCTTC - TRBV10-2 - TRBJ2-1
CASGPFGPNEKLFF TGTGCCAGCGGGCCTTTTGGACCTAATGAAAAACTGTTTTTT - TRBV2 - TRBJ1-4